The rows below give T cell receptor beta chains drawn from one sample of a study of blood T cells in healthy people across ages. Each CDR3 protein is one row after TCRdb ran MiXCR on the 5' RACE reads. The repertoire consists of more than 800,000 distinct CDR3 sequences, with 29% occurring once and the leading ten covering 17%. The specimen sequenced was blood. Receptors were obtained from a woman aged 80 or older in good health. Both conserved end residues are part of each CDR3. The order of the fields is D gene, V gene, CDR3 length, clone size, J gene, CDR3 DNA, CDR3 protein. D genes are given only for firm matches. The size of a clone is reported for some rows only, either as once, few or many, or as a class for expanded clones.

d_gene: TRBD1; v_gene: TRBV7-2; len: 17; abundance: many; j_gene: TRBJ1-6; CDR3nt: TGTGCCAGCAGCCCCACAGGGGCTGGAGGAGAAAATTCACCCCTCCACTTT; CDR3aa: CASSPTGAGGENSPLHF
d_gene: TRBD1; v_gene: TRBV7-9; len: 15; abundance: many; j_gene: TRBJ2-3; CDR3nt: TGTGCCAGCAGCTCCGGGACAGGCCTCACAGATACGCAGTATTTT; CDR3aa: CASSSGTGLTDTQYF
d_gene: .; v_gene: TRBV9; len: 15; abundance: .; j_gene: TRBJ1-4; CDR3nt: TGTGCCAGCAGCGTAGAAAGGGGACCTAATGAAAAACGGTTTTTT; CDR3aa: CASSVERGPNEKRFF
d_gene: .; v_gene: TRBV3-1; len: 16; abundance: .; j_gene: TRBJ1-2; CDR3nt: TGTGCCAGCAGCCAAGATGTGGGCAGGCCTAACTATGGCTACACCTTC; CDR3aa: CASSQDVGRPNYGYTF
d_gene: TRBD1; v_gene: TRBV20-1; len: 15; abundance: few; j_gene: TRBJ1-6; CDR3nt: TGCAGTGCCACATCCGACAGGGGTGGGTTTTCACCCCTCCACTTT; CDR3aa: CSATSDRGGFSPLHF
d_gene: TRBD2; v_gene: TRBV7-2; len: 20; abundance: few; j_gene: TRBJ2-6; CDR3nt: TGTGCCAGCAGCCCCTTGGGGGGTAGCGGGGGGGCCCGTGGGGCCAACGTCCTGACTTTC; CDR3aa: CASSPLGGSGGARGANVLTF
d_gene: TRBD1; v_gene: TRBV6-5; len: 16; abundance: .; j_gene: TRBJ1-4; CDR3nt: TGTGCCAGCAGTTACACAACAGGGGCGACTAATGAAAAACTGTTTTTT; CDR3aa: CASSYTTGATNEKLFF
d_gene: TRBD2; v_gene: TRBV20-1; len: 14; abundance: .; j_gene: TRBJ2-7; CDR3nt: TGCAGTGCGGGACTAGCGGGCTCAGACTACGAGCAGTACTTC; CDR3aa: CSAGLAGSDYEQYF
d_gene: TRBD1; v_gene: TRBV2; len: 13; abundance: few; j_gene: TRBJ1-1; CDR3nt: TGTGCCAGCAGACCCGGGACAGGTTACGGGGCTTTCTTT; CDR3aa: CASRPGTGYGAFF
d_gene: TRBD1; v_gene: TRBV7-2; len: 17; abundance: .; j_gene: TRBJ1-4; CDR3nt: TGTGCCAGCAGCTTAGGGAACAGGGGCTCTTCTAATGAAAAACGGTTTTTT; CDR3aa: CASSLGNRGSSNEKRFF
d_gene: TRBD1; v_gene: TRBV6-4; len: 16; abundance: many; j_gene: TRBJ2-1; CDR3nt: TGTGCCAGCAGTGACCGACCGGGACAGGGGGGCAATGAGCAGTTCTTC; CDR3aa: CASSDRPGQGGNEQFF
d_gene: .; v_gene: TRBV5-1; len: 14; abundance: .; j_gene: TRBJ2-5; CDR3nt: TGCGCCAGCAGCTTTAAGGGATGGGGACTGGAGCAGTACTTC; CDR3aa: CASSFKGWGLEQYF
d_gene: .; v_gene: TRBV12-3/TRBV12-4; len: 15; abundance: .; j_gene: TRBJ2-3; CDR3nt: TGTGCCAGCAGTCGGGACTGGGGGATAGCAGATGTGCAGTATTTT; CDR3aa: CASSRDWGIADVQYF
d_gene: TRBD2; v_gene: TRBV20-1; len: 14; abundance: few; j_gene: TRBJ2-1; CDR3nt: TGCAGTGCTAGACTAGCGGGATCGTTGAATGAGCAGTTCTTC; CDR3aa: CSARLAGSLNEQFF
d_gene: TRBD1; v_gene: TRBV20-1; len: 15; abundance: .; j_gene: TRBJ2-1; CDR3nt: TGCAGTGCTAGAGACGACAGGGGCTCCTACAATGAGCAGTTCTTC; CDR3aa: CSARDDRGSYNEQFF
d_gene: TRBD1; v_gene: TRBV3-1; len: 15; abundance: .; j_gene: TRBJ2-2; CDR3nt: TGTGCCAGCAGCCCTACAGGGGTGAACACCGGGGAGCTGTTTTTT; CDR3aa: CASSPTGVNTGELFF
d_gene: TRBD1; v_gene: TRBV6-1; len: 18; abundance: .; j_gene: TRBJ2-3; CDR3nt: TGTGCCAGCAGTAGGGGACAGGGGATAGCGGGGAACACAGATACGCAGTATTTT; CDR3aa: CASSRGQGIAGNTDTQYF
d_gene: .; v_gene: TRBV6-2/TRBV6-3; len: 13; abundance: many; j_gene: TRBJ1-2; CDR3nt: TGTGCCAGCAGTTACTCCAGTTCCCCCCGCTACACCTTC; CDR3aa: CASSYSSSPRYTF
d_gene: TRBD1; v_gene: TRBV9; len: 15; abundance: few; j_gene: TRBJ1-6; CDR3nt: TGTGCCAGCAGCGTAAAGGGACAGGGGAATTCACCCCTCCACTTT; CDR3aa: CASSVKGQGNSPLHF
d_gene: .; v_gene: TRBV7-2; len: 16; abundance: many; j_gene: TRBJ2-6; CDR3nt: TGTGCCAGCAGTTTAGGGCCAGGGACTGGGGCCAACGTCCTGACTTTC; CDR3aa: CASSLGPGTGANVLTF
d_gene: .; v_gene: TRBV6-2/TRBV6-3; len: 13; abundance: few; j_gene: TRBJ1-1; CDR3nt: TGTGCCAGCGCCGTTGGGCCATACACTGAAGCTTTCTTT; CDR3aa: CASAVGPYTEAFF
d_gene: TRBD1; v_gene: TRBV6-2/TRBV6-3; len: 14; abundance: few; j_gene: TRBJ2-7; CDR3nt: TGTGCCAGCATCTCTACTAGGGACAGCTACGAGCAGTACTTC; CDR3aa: CASISTRDSYEQYF
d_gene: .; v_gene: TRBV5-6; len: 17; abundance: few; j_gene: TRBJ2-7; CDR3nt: TGTGCCAGCAGCCCCTCCCGGGTAGCCCGCTCCTACAATGAGCAGTACTTC; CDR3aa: CASSPSRVARSYNEQYF
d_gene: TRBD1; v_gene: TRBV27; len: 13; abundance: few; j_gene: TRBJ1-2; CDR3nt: TGTGCCAGCAGTATCGGACAGGGGTCCGGCTACACCTTC; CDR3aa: CASSIGQGSGYTF
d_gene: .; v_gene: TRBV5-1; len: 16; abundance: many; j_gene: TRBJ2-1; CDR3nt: TGCGCCAGCAGCCCCAATGTTGGCGGGCGAAACAATGAGCAGTTCTTC; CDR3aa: CASSPNVGGRNNEQFF